This TCR beta chain derives from a study of blood T cell repertoires in COVID-19. Profiled with immunoSEQ multiplex PCR; TCRdb holds only in-frame clones, not every one. Of about 200,000 clones in the sample, 70% to 90% were seen once. This CDR3 is 17 amino acids long. J was trimmed by 3 bases and V by 4 bases; bases with no gene match: 9. Germline CDR1 MDHEN, CDR2 SYDVKM. The clonotype was recovered from a woman of 80 years or more with acute or convalescent COVID-19. Sequencing input: peripheral blood. This chain joins TRBV28 and TRBJ1-2; 12 positions match TRBD1. DNA for the CDR3: TGTGCCAGCAGTTCCCCCGGGACAGGGGGCGCACACTATGGCTACACCTTC. Translation gives CASSSPGTGGAHYGYTF.